Each of the 4 T cell receptor beta chains below was sequenced from the same sample in a study of blood T cell repertoires in COVID-19. Here immunoSEQ multiplex PCR was the method, and the copy in TCRdb shows in-frame clones only, minus some. The table records around 70,000 clones, 88% of them present only once. Sequenced sample: peripheral blood. The receptors were gathered from a human donor in a cohort sampled during active COVID-19.

The chain employs TRBV24-1 and TRBJ2-3; 9 nucleotides align to TRBD2. The junction had 4 bases not matched to a gene; V was cut back by 4 bases and J by 3 bases. CDR1 is KGHDR, CDR2 SFDVKD, per germline. CDR3 length equals 15 residues. CDR3 loop: CATSDRGGVTDTQYF. In DNA, the CDR3 is TGTGCCACCAGTGACCGCGGGGGGGTGACAGATACGCAGTATTTT.

This clone showed up just once. The V call is TRBV6-2 or TRBV6-3, the J call TRBJ2-7, with unresolved D. From germline, CDR1 is MNHEY and CDR2 SVGEGT. With 0 bases removed from V and 0 bases from J, the gap between germline ends came to 15 bases. CDR3 size: 17 residues. The CDR3 nucleotides read TGTGCCAGCAGTTACTCGATTCTGGGCAGCCTCTCCTACGAGCAGTACTTC. Protein: CASSYSILGSLSYEQYF.

The chain couples TRBV5-1 to TRBJ2-4; 7 positions agree with TRBD1. The CDR3 has 15 residues. CDR1 is SGHRS, CDR2 YFSETQ, per germline. J gave up 8 bases and V 0 bases, and 8 bases lay outside the gene matches. CDR3 sequence: CASSLVGGAGDIQYF. The CDR3 DNA follows: TGCGCCAGCAGCTTGGTAGGGGGCGCTGGGGACATTCAGTACTTC.

The rearrangement links TRBV19 to TRBJ2-3; TRBD2 matches at 7 bases. Per the germline V gene, CDR1 is LNHDA and CDR2 is SQIVND (reference sequence). The CDR3 covers 15 residues. V gave up 5 bases and J gave up 6 bases; unmatched junction bases: 11. In DNA, the CDR3 is TGTGCCAGTAGTTGGGGGGTTGCGGGAGAGGATACGCAGTATTTT. Residues: CASSWGVAGEDTQYF.